Shown below are 9 T cell receptor beta chains from a single sample sequenced in a study of T cells after yellow fever vaccination. TCRdb ran MiXCR on the 5' RACE reads and lists one entry per CDR3 protein. Of some 260,000 distinct CDR3 sequences in the sample, 5.2% were seen once. The sample in question was CD4+ T cells sorted from PBMCs, obtained on the day of the yellow fever booster vaccination. The origin of the receptors is a man between 18 and 29 years old who received the YFV17D yellow fever vaccine.

This clonotype was detected only a few times. V and J are TRBV6-1 and TRBJ1-2; D is undetermined. This CDR3 has 13 amino acids. Trimming took 5 bases from V and 7 from J, leaving 14 bases between them. Germline-derived CDR1 and CDR2 are MNHNS and SASEGT. CDR3 in amino acids: CASSRLVKGGYTF. Written as DNA, the CDR3 is TGTGCCAGCAGTCGTCTGGTAAAGGGTGGCTACACCTTC.

The rearrangement links TRBV5-1 to TRBJ1-2; 7 bases align to TRBD1. CDR3 size: 13 residues. Per the germline V gene, CDR1 is SGHRS and CDR2 is YFSETQ. After removal of 1 base from V and 8 bases from J, the junction contained 5 bases not matched to a gene. CDR3 bases: TGCGCCAGCAGCTTGACAGGGGCCGACGGCTACACCTTC. It is translated as CASSLTGADGYTF.

In its sample, this clonotype was seen a few times. The rearrangement links TRBV10-3 to TRBJ1-5; D is possibly TRBD1 (5 bases). V lost 2 bases to trimming and J lost 8 bases, with 13 bases between them. Per germline, CDR1 ENHRY and CDR2 SYGVKD. This CDR3 is built from 14 residues. CDR3 residues: CAISERGFNEPQHF. As DNA, the CDR3 is TGTGCCATCAGTGAGAGGGGATTTAATGAGCCCCAGCATTTT.

This clonotype occurred a few times. The chain uses TRBV20-1 and TRBJ2-5, with D hard to call. V lost 0 bases and J 9 bases, leaving 11 bases between the germline ends. The CDR3 is 12 residues long. Germline V CDR1 and CDR2: DFQATT, SNEGSKA (reference sequence). The DNA for the CDR3 is TGCAGTGCTAGAGACCATAGGTCGGCCCAGTACTTC. Translated: CSARDHRSAQYF.

This chain connects TRBV6-2 or TRBV6-3 to TRBJ1-2; possibly TRBD1 for D (5 bases). Trimming removed 0 bases from V and 6 bases from J, with 17 bases in between. The CDR3 totals 16 residues. Germline values: CDR1 MNHEY, CDR2 SVGEGT. The chain's CDR3 is CASSYSGPIQEDGYTF. In DNA form, the CDR3 reads TGTGCCAGCAGTTACTCCGGACCCATACAGGAGGATGGCTACACCTTC.

The table lists this clonotype with many counts. The chain recombines TRBV3-1 with TRBJ1-5, with D possibly matching TRBD1 (5 bases). Germline V lookup: CDR1 LGHDT, CDR2 YNNKEL (reference sequence). This CDR3 spans 15 amino acids. Trimming left V 0 bases short and J 3 bases short, with 9 bases between. CDR3 residues: CASSQDAGPNQPQHF. The CDR3 DNA sequence: TGTGCCAGCAGCCAAGATGCAGGGCCCAATCAGCCCCAGCATTTT.

Only a few counts were recorded for this clonotype. V is TRBV5-1 and J is TRBJ1-4, with TRBD1 as a possible D gene (6 bases). CDR1 and CDR2 from the germline V gene are SGHRS and YFSETQ. The CDR3 sequence is 13 residues long. V was cut by 8 bases and J by 7 bases, with 15 bases left in between. The CDR3 loop reads CASQLGTSEKLFF. Written as DNA, the CDR3 is TGCGCCAGTCAACTCGGGACAAGTGAAAAACTGTTTTTT.

This clonotype was detected many times. The rearrangement links TRBV7-2 to TRBJ2-2, with D maybe TRBD1 (6 bases). The CDR3 contains 13 residues. Germline lookup yields CDR1 SGHTA and CDR2 FQGNSA. Trimming pared 5 bases from V and 7 bases from J, leaving 11 bases between. The DNA for the CDR3 is TGTGCCAGCAGCGTACAGGGATACGGGGAGCTGTTTTTT. Protein product: CASSVQGYGELFF.

This clonotype was seen a few times. The rearrangement uses TRBV7-3 and TRBJ2-5, with 7 bases identical to TRBD2. The trim removed 5 bases at V and 5 bases at J, leaving 11 bases unmatched. CDR1 is SGHTA and CDR2 is FQGTGA in the germline V gene. The CDR3 has 15 residues. This CDR3 reads CASSLRRGDGETQYF. The CDR3 region has the DNA TGTGCCAGCAGCCTAAGACGGGGGGATGGGGAGACCCAGTACTTC.